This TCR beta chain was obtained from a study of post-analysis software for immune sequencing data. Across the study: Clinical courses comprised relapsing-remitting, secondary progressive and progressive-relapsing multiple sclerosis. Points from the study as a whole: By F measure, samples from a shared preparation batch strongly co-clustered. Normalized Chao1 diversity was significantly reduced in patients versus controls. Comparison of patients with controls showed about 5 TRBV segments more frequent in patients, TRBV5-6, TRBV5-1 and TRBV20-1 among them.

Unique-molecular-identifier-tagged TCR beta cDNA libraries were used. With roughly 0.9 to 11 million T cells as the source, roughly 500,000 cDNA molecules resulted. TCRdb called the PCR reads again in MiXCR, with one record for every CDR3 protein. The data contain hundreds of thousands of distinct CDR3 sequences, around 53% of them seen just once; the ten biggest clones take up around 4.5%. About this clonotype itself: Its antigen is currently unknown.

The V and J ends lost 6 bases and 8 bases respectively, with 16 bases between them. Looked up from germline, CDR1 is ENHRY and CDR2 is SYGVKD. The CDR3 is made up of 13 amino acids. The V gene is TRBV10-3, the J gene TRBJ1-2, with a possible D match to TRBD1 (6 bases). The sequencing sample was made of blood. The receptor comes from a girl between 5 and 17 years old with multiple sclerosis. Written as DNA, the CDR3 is TGTGCCATCAGAAACGACCTGACAGGAGGCTACACCTTC. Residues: CAIRNDLTGGYTF.